This TCR beta chain derives from a study of Graves' ophthalmopathy and Graves' hyperthyroidism. Study-wide context: Specimen type is peripheral blood, obtained at initial diagnosis before any treatment.

The V and J ends lost 1 base and 5 bases, in that order; junction bases with no gene match: 10. Germline CDR1 is SGHAT and CDR2 is FQNNGV. The CDR3 runs to 17 residues. TCR beta CDR3 regions were amplified from RNA transcripts. The library came from an HTBI-primed first-round RT-PCR and a second-round multiplex PCR. In TCRdb, the multiplex PCR reads were re-called with MiXCR into one record per CDR3 protein. The sample has approximately 160,000 distinct CDR3 sequences, roughly two fifths seen once. The sequence came from a woman aged 40 to 55 with Graves' ophthalmopathy. J is TRBJ2-5 and V is TRBV11-2; 10 bases match TRBD2. The sequenced sample was peripheral blood. The CDR3 DNA is TGTGCCAGCAGCTTAGGGTCGTCAGGAGCGGGAGGGGAGACCCAGTACTTC. It specifies CASSLGSSGAGGETQYF.